This is a list of T cell receptor beta chains from one sample in a study of technical replicates of blood from a few donors. Method: immunoSEQ multiplex PCR; TCRdb's copy keeps in-frame clones and lacks some. The data show roughly 57,000 clones, with over 90% seen just once and just over 3% held by the top ten. The specimen sequenced was PBMCs. All receptors come from a human donor in good health. Some clones in this sample may be carry-over from other donors' samples. Both conserved end residues are trimmed from each CDR3.

cdr3_aa	j_call	v_call
ASSDSNGLGYT	TRBJ1-2	TRBV6-4
ASSRGIAGGRETQY	TRBJ2-5	TRBV5-5
ASSGPETYGKLF	TRBJ1-4	TRBV25-1
ASSLRQDIEAF	TRBJ1-1	TRBV6-1
ASSLSTSGGASDTQY	TRBJ2-3	TRBV7-9
ASRPHVGADTEAF	TRBJ1-1	TRBV6-5
AWSVLHGGEQF	TRBJ2-1	TRBV30
ASSTDWGHSYEQY	TRBJ2-7	TRBV25-1
ASSLRGTNEKLF	TRBJ1-4	TRBV7-3
SVSAGTSREQY	TRBJ2-7	TRBV29-1
ASSVGTGPYGYT	TRBJ1-2	TRBV7-8
ASSPWTAEGYEQF	TRBJ2-1	TRBV18
ASSSGTDYGYT	TRBJ1-2	TRBV6-5
ASSRDNNPPLH	TRBJ1-6	TRBV5-1
ASSQDWQGPYEQY	TRBJ2-7	TRBV4-3
ATSRGQSGNTIY	TRBJ1-3	TRBV15
ASSGDPGLAGGTDTQY	TRBJ2-3	TRBV18
ASSSGLAGGFTGELF	TRBJ2-2	TRBV13
ASSLQGADTQY	TRBJ2-3	TRBV5-1
ASSSAVFTNTGELF	TRBJ2-2	TRBV6-6
ASSQGGGTGELF	TRBJ2-2	TRBV4-1
ASSQPEQGSYGYT	TRBJ1-2	TRBV4-1
ASSEGGRSYNEQY	TRBJ2-7	TRBV2
ASRHLAREVTQY	TRBJ2-5	TRBV11-2
AISATGGLIYGYT	TRBJ1-2	TRBV10-3
ATRQTGQGTDTQY	TRBJ2-3	TRBV15
ASHGGRVTQY	TRBJ2-3	TRBV27
ASSRWGRSSSYNEQF	TRBJ2-1	TRBV7-8
ASSLVSTPRLAMNEQF	TRBJ2-1	TRBV7-2
ASKFRGFQETQY	TRBJ2-5	TRBV6-5
SAAGPYEQY	TRBJ2-7	TRBV20-1
ASSFGGGSYEQY	TRBJ2-7	TRBV7-2
ASSFGRGRDTGELF	TRBJ2-2	TRBV5-1
ASSAPVLAVIYNEQF	TRBJ2-1	TRBV6-1
ASSFPGTGGTEAF	TRBJ1-1	TRBV5-1
ASSRGEVADYYGYT	TRBJ1-2	TRBV4-1
ASSSRGGRAYNEQF	TRBJ2-1	TRBV7-2
ASPHGREAISNQPQH	TRBJ1-5	TRBV21-1
ASSLDRAEAF	TRBJ1-1	TRBV18
ASRGWASYEQY	TRBJ2-7	TRBV11-2
ASSFGGSYEQY	TRBJ2-7	TRBV27
ASSFLFRTDLTDSGNTIY	TRBJ1-3	TRBV5-1
ASSLTVDNYGYT	TRBJ1-2	TRBV5-1
ASSLENPGQNSPLH	TRBJ1-6	TRBV5-1
ASSIVSQGAGTEAF	TRBJ1-1	TRBV19
ASSLFRGESQPQH	TRBJ1-5	TRBV28
ASSSTGGSGNTIY	TRBJ1-3	TRBV6-5
ASRQGTFSTDTQY	TRBJ2-3	TRBV6-6
ASSPGTSPFGDNEQF	TRBJ2-1	TRBV7-3
ASTPSEFLGNQPQH	TRBJ1-5	TRBV6-6
ASSASWRSNSPLH	TRBJ1-6	TRBV9
ASSVYGGNTGELF	TRBJ2-2	TRBV9
ASSAYEQY	TRBJ2-7	TRBV6-4
AISGGGIYNEQF	TRBJ2-1	TRBV10-3
ASSMDRVGYT	TRBJ1-2	TRBV7-9
ASSPSDNWETQY	TRBJ2-5	TRBV18
ASSNQGALQPQH	TRBJ1-5	TRBV7-2
ASSQNIGGSGTEAF	TRBJ1-1	TRBV19
ASSYSKMDSTGELF	TRBJ2-2	TRBV6-5
SVEGDSGGYGYT	TRBJ1-2	TRBV29-1